This T cell receptor beta chain was identified during a study of human T cells and chemical hapten exposure. TCRdb reprocessed the RACE reads with MiXCR, giving one entry per CDR3 protein. The table lists 84,000 or so distinct CDR3 sequences, approximately 9% of them singletons. V lost 8 bases to trimming and J lost 12 bases, with 26 bases between them. This CDR3 region has 14 residues. CDR1 and CDR2 from the germline V gene are SGHTA and FQGNSA. Documented time point: pre-sensitization, week 0. As to treatment: therapeutic diphenylcyclopropenone sensitization with weekly scalp DPC. The count of this clonotype is one. This may arise from a read error, as a much more abundant clone is one base away.

The TCR originated in a man in his forties with alopecia areata. Some clones in this sample may be carry-over from other donors' samples. This sample comprised whole blood, obtained in connection with sensitization to the hapten diphenylcyclopropenone (DPC). The rearrangement joins TRBV7-2 to TRBJ2-7, with D tentatively TRBD1 or TRBD2 (5 bases each). The CDR3, as DNA: TGTGCCAGCGGCGCGCACCCCGACAGCCCGAGCGGGTACTTC. This encodes CASGAHPDSPSGYF.